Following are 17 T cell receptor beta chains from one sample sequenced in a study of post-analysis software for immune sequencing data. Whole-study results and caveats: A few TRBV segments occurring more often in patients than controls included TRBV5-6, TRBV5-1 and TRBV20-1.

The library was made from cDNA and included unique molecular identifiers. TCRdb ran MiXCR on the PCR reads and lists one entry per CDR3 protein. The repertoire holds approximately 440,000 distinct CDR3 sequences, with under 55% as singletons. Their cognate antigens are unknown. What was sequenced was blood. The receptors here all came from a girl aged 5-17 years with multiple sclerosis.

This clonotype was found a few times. CDR3 nucleotide sequence: TGTGCCAGCAGCGCCCGGGGTTTAGCGGGAGTGGAGACCCAGTACTTC. Protein: CASSARGLAGVETQYF. The rearrangement links TRBV7-2 to TRBJ2-5, with 9 bases matching TRBD2. The CDR3 contains 16 residues. Per the germline V gene, CDR1 is SGHTA and CDR2 is FQGNSA. Trimming took 5 bases from V and 5 from J; bases not matched to a gene: 12. Complete variable domain (other parts from reference TRBV7-2 and TRBJ2-5): GAGVSQSPSNKVTEKGKDVELRCDPISGHTALYWYRQSLGQGLEFLIYFQGNSAPDKSGLPSDRFSAERTGGSVSTLTIQRTQQEDSAVYLCASSARGLAGVETQYFGPGTRLLVL.

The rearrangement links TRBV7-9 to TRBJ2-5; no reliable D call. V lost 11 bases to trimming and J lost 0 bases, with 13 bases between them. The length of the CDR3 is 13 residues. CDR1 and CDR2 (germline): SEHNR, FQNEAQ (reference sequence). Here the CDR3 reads CASPQENQETQYF. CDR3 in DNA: TGTGCCTCACCCCAGGAGAACCAAGAGACCCAGTACTTC.

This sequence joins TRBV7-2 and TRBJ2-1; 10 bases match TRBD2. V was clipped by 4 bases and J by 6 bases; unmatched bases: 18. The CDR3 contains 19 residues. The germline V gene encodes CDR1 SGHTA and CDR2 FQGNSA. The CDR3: CASSSVGRGLAGDGNEQFF. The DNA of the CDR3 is TGTGCCAGCAGCTCGGTGGGCAGGGGCCTAGCGGGAGACGGCAATGAGCAGTTCTTC.

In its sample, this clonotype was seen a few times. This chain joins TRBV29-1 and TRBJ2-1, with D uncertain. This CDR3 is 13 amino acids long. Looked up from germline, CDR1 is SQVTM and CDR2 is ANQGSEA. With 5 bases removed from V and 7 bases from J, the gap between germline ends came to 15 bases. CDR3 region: CSVLSLYGNEQFF. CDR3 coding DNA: TGCAGCGTTCTTTCCCTCTATGGGAATGAGCAGTTCTTC.

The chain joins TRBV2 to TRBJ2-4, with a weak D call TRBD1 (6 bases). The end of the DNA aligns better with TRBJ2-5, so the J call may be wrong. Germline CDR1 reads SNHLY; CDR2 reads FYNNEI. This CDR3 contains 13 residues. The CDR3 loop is CASNTGIRETQYF. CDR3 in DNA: TGTGCCAGCAACACAGGGATCAGAGAGACCCAGTACTTC.

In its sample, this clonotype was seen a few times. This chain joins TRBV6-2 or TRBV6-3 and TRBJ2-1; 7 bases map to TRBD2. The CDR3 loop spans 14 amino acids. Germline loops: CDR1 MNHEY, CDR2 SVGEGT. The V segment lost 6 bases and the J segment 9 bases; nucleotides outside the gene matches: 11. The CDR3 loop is CASRPGLEVTEQFF. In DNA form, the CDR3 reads TGTGCCAGCAGACCCGGACTAGAGGTCACTGAGCAGTTCTTC.

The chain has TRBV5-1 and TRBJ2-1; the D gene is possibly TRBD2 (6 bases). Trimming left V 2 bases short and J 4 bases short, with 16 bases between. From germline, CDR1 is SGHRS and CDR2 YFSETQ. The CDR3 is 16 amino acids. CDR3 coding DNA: TGCGCCAGCAGCTTAGTTACAGGAGGGGTATACAATGAGCAGTTCTTC. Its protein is CASSLVTGGVYNEQFF.

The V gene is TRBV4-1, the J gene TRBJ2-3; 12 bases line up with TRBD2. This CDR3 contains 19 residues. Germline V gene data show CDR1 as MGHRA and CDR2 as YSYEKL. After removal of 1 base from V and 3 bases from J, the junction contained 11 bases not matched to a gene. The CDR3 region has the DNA TGCGCCAGCAGCCAAGTTTGGCTAGCGGGAGGGAGGGGAACAGATACGCAGTATTTT. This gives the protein CASSQVWLAGGRGTDTQYF.

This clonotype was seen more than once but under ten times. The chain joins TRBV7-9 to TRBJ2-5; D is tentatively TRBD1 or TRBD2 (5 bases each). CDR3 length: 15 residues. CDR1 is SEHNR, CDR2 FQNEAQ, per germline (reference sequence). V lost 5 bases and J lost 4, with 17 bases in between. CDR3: CASSPPGRLIETQYF. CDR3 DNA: TGTGCCAGCAGCCCCCCGGGGCGGTTGATAGAGACCCAGTACTTC.

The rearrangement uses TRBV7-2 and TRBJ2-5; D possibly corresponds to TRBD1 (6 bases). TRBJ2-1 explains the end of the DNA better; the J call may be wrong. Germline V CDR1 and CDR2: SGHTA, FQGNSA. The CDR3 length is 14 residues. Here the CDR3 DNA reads TGTGCCAGCAGTCCACCGGGACACAGAGAGACCCAGTTCTTC. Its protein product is CASSPPGHRETQFF.

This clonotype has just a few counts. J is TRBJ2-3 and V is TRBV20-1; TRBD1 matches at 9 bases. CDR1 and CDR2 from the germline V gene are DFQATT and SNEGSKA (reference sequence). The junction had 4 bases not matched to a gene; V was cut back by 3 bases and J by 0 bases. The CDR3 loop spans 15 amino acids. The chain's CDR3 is CSARGQGPSTDTQYF. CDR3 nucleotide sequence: TGCAGTGCTAGGGGACAGGGACCTAGCACAGATACGCAGTATTTT.

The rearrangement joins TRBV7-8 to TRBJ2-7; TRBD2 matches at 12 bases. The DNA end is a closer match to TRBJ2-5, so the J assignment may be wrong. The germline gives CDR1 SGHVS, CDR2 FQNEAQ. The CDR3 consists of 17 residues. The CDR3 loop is CASSLNLPGLAGETQYF. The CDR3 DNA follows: TGTGCCAGCAGCCTAAACTTGCCGGGACTAGCGGGAGAGACCCAGTACTTC.

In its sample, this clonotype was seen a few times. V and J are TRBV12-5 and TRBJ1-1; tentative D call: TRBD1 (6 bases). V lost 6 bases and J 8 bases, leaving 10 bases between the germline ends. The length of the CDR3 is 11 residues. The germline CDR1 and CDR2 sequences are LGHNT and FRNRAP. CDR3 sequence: CASGVGGEAFF. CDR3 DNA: TGTGCTAGTGGCGTGGGGGGCGAAGCTTTCTTT. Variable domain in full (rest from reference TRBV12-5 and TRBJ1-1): DARVTQTPRHKVTEMGQEVTMRCQPILGHNTVFWYRQTMMQGLELLAYFRNRAPLDDSGMPKDRFSAEMPDATLATLKIQPSEPRDSAVYFCASGVGGEAFFGQGTRLTVV.

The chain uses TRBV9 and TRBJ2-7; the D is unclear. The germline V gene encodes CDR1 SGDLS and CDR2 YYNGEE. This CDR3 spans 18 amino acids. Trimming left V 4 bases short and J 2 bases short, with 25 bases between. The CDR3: CASSPSLGTVRNPYEQYF. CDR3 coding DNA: TGTGCCAGCAGCCCCTCCCTGGGAACCGTCAGGAACCCCTACGAGCAGTACTTC.

CDR3: CSVGQAEAFF. As DNA, the CDR3 is TGCAGCGTTGGACAGGCTGAAGCTTTCTTT. The chain is built from TRBV29-1 and TRBJ1-1; maybe TRBD1 (6 bases). This CDR3 is 10 amino acids long. Per the germline V gene, CDR1 is SQVTM and CDR2 is ANQGSEA. The V end lost 4 bases, the J end lost 6 bases, and 6 bases lay between the germline ends.

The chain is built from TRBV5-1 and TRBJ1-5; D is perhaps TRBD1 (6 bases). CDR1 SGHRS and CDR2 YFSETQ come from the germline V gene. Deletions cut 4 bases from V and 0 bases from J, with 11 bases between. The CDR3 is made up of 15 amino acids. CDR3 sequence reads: CASSEQGLSNQPQHF. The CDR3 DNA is TGCGCCAGCAGCGAACAGGGCCTTAGCAATCAGCCCCAGCATTTT.

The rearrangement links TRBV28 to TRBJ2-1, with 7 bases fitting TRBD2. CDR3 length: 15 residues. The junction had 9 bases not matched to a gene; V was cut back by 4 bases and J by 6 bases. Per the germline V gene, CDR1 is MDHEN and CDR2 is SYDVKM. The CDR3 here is CASSSGAGEPNEQFF. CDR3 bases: TGTGCCAGCAGTTCTGGGGCGGGAGAACCCAATGAGCAGTTCTTC.